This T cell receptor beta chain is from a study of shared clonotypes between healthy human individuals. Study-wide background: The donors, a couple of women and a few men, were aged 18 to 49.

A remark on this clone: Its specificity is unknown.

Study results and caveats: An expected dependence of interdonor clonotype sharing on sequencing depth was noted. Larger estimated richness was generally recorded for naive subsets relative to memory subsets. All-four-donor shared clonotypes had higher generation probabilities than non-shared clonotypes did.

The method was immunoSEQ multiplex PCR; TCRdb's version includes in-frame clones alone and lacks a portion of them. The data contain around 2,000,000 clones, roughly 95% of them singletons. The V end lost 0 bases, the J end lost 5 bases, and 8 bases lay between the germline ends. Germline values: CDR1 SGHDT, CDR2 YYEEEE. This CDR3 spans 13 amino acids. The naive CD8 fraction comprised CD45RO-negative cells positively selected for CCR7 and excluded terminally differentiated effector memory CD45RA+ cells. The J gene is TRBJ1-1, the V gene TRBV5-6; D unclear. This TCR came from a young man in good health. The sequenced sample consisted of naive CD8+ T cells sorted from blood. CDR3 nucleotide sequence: TGTGCCAGCAGCTTGGCAACTCTGACTGAAGCTTTCTTT. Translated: CASSLATLTEAFF.